This T cell receptor beta chain was captured by sequencing in a study of CD4 T cells in relation to SARS-CoV-2 and coronaviruses. Clones were sequenced by immunoSEQ multiplex PCR, and TCRdb holds only the in-frame ones, with some missing. The sample contains roughly 26,000 clones, 60% to 75% of which appear only once. Germline-derived CDR1 and CDR2 are LNHDA and SQIVND (reference sequence). V shed 3 bases and J 4 bases; nucleotides not matched to a gene: 6. The length of the CDR3 is 15 residues. As to this clone: Antigen specificity is unknown.

Unexposed donor CD4+ T cells date from 2011-2018, before the COVID-19 pandemic. After about ten days of culture, CD4+ T cells were isolated. The chain uses TRBV19 and TRBJ2-7; 10 bases map to TRBD1. The material sequenced was CD4+ T cells from PBMCs, cultured in vitro. The receptor was isolated from a human donor in good health. DNA of the CDR3: TGTGCCAGTAGTATGCAAGGGACAGGGGTATACGAGCAGTACTTC. This gives the protein CASSMQGTGVYEQYF. The full variable domain, completed using reference TRBV19 and TRBJ2-7, is DGGITQSPKYLFRKEGQNVTLSCEQNLNHDAMYWYRQDPGQGLRLIYYSQIVNDFQKGDIAEGYSVSREKKESFPLTVTSAQKNPTAFYLCASSMQGTGVYEQYFGPGTRLTVT.